Below are 16 T cell receptor beta chains sequenced from a single sample in a study of OX40 agonist ivuxolimab in advanced cancers. TCRdb's copy holds only in-frame clones and misses some; the assay was immunoSEQ multiplex PCR. The sample lists about 62,000 clones, nearly 90% seen once, with about 4.8% in the top ten. The sequences come from CD4+ or CD8+ T cells sorted from blood, collected in a trial of the OX40 agonist ivuxolimab. The receptor set was obtained from an adult with an advanced solid tumor such as melanoma, head and neck, liver or kidney cancer.

This clone was seen once. The genes are TRBV28 and TRBJ1-5; TRBD1 agrees at 9 bases. The CDR3 is 19 amino acids. Germline lookup yields CDR1 MDHEN and CDR2 SYDVKM. With 5 bases clipped from V and 2 bases from J, the junction kept 16 bases outside the gene matches. The CDR3 here is CASSPRPGTGLYGNQPQHF. DNA of the CDR3: TGTGCCAGCAGTCCTCGTCCCGGGACAGGGTTATATGGCAATCAGCCCCAGCATTTT.

This clone has more than one count but fewer than ten. The J gene is TRBJ1-6, the V gene TRBV18, with D possibly TRBD1 on 6 matching bases. Trimming cost V 0 bases and J 11 bases, with 17 bases left between them. Germline CDR1 is KGHSH and CDR2 is LQKENI. CDR3 length: 16 amino acids. CDR3 nucleotide sequence: TGTGCCAGCTCACCACCTTCGACAGGAAGCTTGCCACCCCTCCACTTT. This codes for CASSPPSTGSLPPLHF.

The genes are TRBV30 and TRBJ1-5, with D uncertain. The V end lost 0 bases, the J end lost 6 bases, and 9 bases lay between the germline ends. The CDR3 loop spans 13 amino acids. Looked up from germline, CDR1 is GTSNPN and CDR2 is SVGIG (reference sequence). CDR3 in amino acids: CAWSVLGSQPQHF. For the CDR3, the DNA is TGTGCCTGGAGTGTACTGGGTTCTCAGCCCCAGCATTTT. The full variable domain, its missing parts supplied by reference TRBV30 and TRBJ1-5, is SQTIHQWPATLVQPVGSPLSLECTVEGTSNPNLYWYRQAAGRGLQLLFYSVGIGQISSEVPQNLSASRPQDRQFILSSKKLLLSDSGFYLCAWSVLGSQPQHFGDGTRLSIL.

The chain combines TRBV7-9 with TRBJ2-6; 8 nucleotides line up with TRBD1. Per germline, CDR1 SEHNR and CDR2 FQNEAQ (reference sequence). This CDR3 is 19 amino acids long. The junction had 12 bases not matched to a gene; V was cut back by 5 bases and J by 0 bases. The chain's CDR3 is CASSPGTGGYFSGANVLTF. The CDR3 DNA sequence: TGTGCCAGCAGCCCGGGTACAGGGGGTTATTTCTCTGGGGCCAACGTCCTGACTTTC.

The chain carries TRBV5-1 and TRBJ2-1, with D perhaps TRBD1 or TRBD2 (5 bases each). The CDR3 totals 19 residues. Trimming left V 2 bases short and J 5 bases short, with 26 bases between. Germline loops: CDR1 SGHRS, CDR2 YFSETQ. In nucleotides, the CDR3 is TGCGCCAGCAGCTTTTCGACTTTCCCGGGGCGAGAATCAAACAATGAGCAGTTCTTC. Translating gives CASSFSTFPGRESNNEQFF.

This chain links TRBV2 with TRBJ1-3, with D unresolved. Trimming stripped 6 bases from V and 1 base from J, with 10 bases between. Per the germline V gene, CDR1 is SNHLY and CDR2 is FYNNEI. This CDR3 is built from 14 residues. In DNA, the CDR3 is TGTGCCAGCAGAGTACAGATGTCTGGAAACACCATATATTTT. Translation: CASRVQMSGNTIYF.

This chain uses TRBV7-2 with TRBJ2-1; perhaps D is TRBD1 or TRBD2 (5 bases each). V was trimmed by 2 bases and J by 4 bases, leaving 12 bases between them. The germline CDR1 and CDR2 sequences are SGHTA and FQGNSA. The CDR3 length is 15 residues. The CDR3: CASSLLGERYNEQFF. The DNA of the CDR3 is TGTGCCAGCAGCTTATTGGGGGAGCGGTACAATGAGCAGTTCTTC.

The J gene is TRBJ2-7, the V gene TRBV4-2; 7 bases line up with TRBD2. V gave up 0 bases and J gave up 6 bases; unmatched junction bases: 11. Germline V gene data show CDR1 as LGHNA and CDR2 as YNFKEQ. This CDR3 has 16 amino acids. The CDR3 DNA sequence: TGTGCCAGCAGCCAAGAAGGGGCGGGAGTTCCCGGCGAGCAGTACTTC. It specifies CASSQEGAGVPGEQYF.

The CDR3 DNA sequence: TGTGCCAGTAGTATAGGGTTGACTGAAGCTTTCTTT. It yields the protein CASSIGLTEAFF. The rearrangement joins TRBV19 to TRBJ1-1; no clear D. The CDR3 is 12 amino acids. Trimming left V 1 base short and J 5 bases short, with 5 bases between. The germline V gene has CDR1 LNHDA and CDR2 SQIVND (reference sequence).

The V gene is TRBV18, the J gene TRBJ2-5; D uncertain. The CDR3 length is 13 residues. Looked up from germline, CDR1 is KGHSH and CDR2 is LQKENI. V was shortened by 4 bases and J by 2 bases, with 8 bases between the two germline ends. The chain's CDR3 is CASSLGTQETQYF. The CDR3 bases are TGTGCCAGCTCACTAGGCACACAAGAGACCCAGTACTTC.

The V call is TRBV15, the J call TRBJ1-1; TRBD1 matches 9 bases. Germline assignment: CDR1 LNHNV and CDR2 YYDKDF (reference sequence). The CDR3 has 19 residues. The junction had 22 bases not matched to a gene; V was cut back by 8 bases and J by 3 bases. In DNA form, the CDR3 reads TGTGCCACCCGTACAGGGGGCACCTCTATTTCCCATTTCGACACTGAAGCTTTCTTT. Its translation is CATRTGGTSISHFDTEAFF.

This clone was observed a few times. CDR3: CASHYRGGGEAFF. CDR3 nucleotides: TGTGCCAGCCATTACCGGGGGGGAGGTGAAGCTTTCTTT. This chain uses TRBV2 with TRBJ1-1, with D possibly TRBD1 on 5 matching bases. Germline-derived CDR1 and CDR2 are SNHLY and FYNNEI. This CDR3 contains 13 residues. The germline V and J ends were trimmed by 8 bases and 7 bases, with 17 bases remaining between them.

The chain joins TRBV7-9 to TRBJ1-4; D gene ambiguous. The germline gives CDR1 SEHNR, CDR2 FQNEAQ (reference sequence). This CDR3 comprises 11 residues. Trimming shortened V by 4 bases and J by 4 bases, and 1 base separated the two germline ends. The CDR3 DNA follows: TGTGCCAGCAGCTATAATGAAAAACTGTTTTTT. This codes for CASSYNEKLFF.

A few counts support this clone. The gene calls are TRBV30 and TRBJ2-3, with 11 bases identical to TRBD2. V dropped 2 bases and J dropped 2; count of bases not matched to a gene: 12. CDR1 GTSNPN and CDR2 SVGIG come from the germline V gene (reference sequence). The CDR3 is 18 amino acids. In DNA form, the CDR3 reads TGTGCCTGGAGTAGACCTCGGACTAGCGGGTTCCTCACAGATACGCAGTATTTT. Its translation is CAWSRPRTSGFLTDTQYF. Variable domain in full (rest from reference TRBV30 and TRBJ2-3): SQTIHQWPATLVQPVGSPLSLECTVEGTSNPNLYWYRQAAGRGLQLLFYSVGIGQISSEVPQNLSASRPQDRQFILSSKKLLLSDSGFYLCAWSRPRTSGFLTDTQYFGPGTRLTVL.

The CDR3 sequence: CASTLDRGSRQPQHF. The CDR3 coding sequence is TGTGCCAGCACCCTGGACAGGGGGAGTAGGCAGCCCCAGCATTTT. This chain connects TRBV28 to TRBJ1-5; 10 bases are a match to TRBD1. This CDR3 has 15 residues. V shed 7 bases, J shed 7 bases, and the junction held 10 bases outside the gene matches. Per the germline V gene, CDR1 is MDHEN and CDR2 is SYDVKM.

This sequence joins TRBV30 and TRBJ2-7; a possible D gene is TRBD1 (5 bases). Germline V gives CDR1 GTSNPN, CDR2 SVGIG (reference sequence). CDR3 size: 14 residues. The V and J ends lost 0 bases and 4 bases respectively, with 13 bases between them. The CDR3 nucleotides read TGTGCCTGGAGTGTAGGGGTGAAGGGTTACGAGCAGTACTTC. Its translation: CAWSVGVKGYEQYF.